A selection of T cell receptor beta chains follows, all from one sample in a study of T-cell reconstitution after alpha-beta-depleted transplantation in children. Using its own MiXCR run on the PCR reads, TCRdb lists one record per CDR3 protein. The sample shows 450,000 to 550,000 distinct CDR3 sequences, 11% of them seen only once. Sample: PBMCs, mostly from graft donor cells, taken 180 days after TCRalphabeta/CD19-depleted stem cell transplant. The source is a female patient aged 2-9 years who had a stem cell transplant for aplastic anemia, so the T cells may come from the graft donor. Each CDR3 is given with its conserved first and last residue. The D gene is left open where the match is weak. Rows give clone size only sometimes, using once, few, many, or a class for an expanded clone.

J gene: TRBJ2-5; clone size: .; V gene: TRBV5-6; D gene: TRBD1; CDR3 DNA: TGTGCCAGCAGCGCCGGACAGGGAATAGAGACCCAGTACTTC; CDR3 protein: CASSAGQGIETQYF
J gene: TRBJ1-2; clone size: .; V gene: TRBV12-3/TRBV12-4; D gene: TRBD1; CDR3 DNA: TGTGCCACCCATTACCGGACAGGGGGCTACACCTTC; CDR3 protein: CATHYRTGGYTF
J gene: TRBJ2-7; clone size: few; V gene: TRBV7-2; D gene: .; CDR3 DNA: TGTGCCAGCAGCCCGCGAGGCAGGGAGCTCCCCGAGCAGTACTTC; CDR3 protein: CASSPRGRELPEQYF
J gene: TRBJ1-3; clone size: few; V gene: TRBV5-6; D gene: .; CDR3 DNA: TGTGCCAGCAGCTTGGGTTTTATAACGGGAAACACCATATATTTT; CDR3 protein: CASSLGFITGNTIYF
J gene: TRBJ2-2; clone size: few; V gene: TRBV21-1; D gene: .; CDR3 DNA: TGTGCCAGCAGCAATGGGACACAGAACACCGGGGAGCTGTTTTTT; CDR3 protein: CASSNGTQNTGELFF
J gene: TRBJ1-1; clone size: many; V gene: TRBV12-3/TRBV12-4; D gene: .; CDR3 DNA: TGTGCCAGCAGTTCCGGCCCCAACACTGAAGCTTTCTTT; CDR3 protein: CASSSGPNTEAFF
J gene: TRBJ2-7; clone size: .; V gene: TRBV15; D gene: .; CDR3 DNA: TGTGCCACCAGCAGAGGGGACTTCACAAGTGAGCAGTACTTC; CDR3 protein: CATSRGDFTSEQYF
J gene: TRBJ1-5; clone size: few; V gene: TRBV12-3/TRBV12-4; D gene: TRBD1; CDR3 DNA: TGTGCCAGCAGTGAACAGGGGCTCCCCTATCGAAATCAGCCCCAGCATTTT; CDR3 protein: CASSEQGLPYRNQPQHF
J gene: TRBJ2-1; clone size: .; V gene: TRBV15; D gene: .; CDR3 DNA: TGTGCCACCAGCAGAGATCCCCAGGGTTTATACAATGAGCAGTTCTTC; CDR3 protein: CATSRDPQGLYNEQFF
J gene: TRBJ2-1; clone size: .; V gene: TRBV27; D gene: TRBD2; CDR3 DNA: TGTGCCAGCAGGGGGCGGCAGCTAGCGGGAGGCTACAATGAGCAGTTCTTC; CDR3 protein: CASRGRQLAGGYNEQFF
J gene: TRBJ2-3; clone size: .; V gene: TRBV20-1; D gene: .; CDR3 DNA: TGCAGTGCTCCCTCGAGCGGGAGCACAGATACGCAGTATTTT; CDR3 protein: CSAPSSGSTDTQYF
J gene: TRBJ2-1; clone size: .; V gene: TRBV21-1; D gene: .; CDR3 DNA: TGTGCCAGCAGCAAGCGTTACAATGAGCAGTTCTTC; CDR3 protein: CASSKRYNEQFF
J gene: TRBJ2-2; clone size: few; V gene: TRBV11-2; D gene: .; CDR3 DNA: TGTGCCAGCAGCGCCGGGGCCCGCTTGGGGGCAGCGAACACCGGGGAGCTGTTTTTT; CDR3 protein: CASSAGARLGAANTGELFF
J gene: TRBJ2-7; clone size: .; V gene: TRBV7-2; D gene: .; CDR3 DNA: TGTGCCAGCAGCTTAGGACGCGGGATGTCCTACGAGCAGTACTTC; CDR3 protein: CASSLGRGMSYEQYF
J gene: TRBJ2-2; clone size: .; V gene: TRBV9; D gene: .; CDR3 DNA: TGTGCCAGCAGCGTATGGGCCCTCGCAATGAACACCGGGGAGCTGTTTTTT; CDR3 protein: CASSVWALAMNTGELFF
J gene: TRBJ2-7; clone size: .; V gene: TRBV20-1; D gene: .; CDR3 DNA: TGCAGTGCTAGAGATCTCGGACAGCACACCTACGAGCAGTACTTC; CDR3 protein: CSARDLGQHTYEQYF
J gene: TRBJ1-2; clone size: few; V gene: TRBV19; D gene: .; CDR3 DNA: TGTGCCAGTAGTATTGACGGTCCGTATGGCTACACCTTC; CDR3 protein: CASSIDGPYGYTF
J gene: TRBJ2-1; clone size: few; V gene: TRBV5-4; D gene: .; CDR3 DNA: TGTGCCAGCTCGAAGTGGGTCCAAAAGGACAATGAGCAGTTCTTC; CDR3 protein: CASSKWVQKDNEQFF
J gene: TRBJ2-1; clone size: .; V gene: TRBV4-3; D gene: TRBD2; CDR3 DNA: TGCGCCAGCAGCCAAGATCATAGCGGGAGGGCCTATAATGAGCAGTTCTTC; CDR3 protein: CASSQDHSGRAYNEQFF
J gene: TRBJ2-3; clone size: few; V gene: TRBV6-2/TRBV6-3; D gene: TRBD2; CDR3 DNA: TGTGCCAGCAGTTACGTTCCTAGCGGGAGTATTTCAGATACGCAGTATTTT; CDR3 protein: CASSYVPSGSISDTQYF
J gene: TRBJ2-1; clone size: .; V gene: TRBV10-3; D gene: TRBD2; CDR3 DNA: TGTGCCATCAGTGAAGTTAGCGGGAACAATGAGCAGTTCTTC; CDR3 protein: CAISEVSGNNEQFF
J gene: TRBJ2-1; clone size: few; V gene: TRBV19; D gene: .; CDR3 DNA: TGTGCCACCCTCATGGGCAATGAGCAGTTCTTC; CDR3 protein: CATLMGNEQFF
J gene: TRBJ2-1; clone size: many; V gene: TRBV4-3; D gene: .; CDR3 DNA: TGCGCCAGCAGCCAGAAGACGACCAATGAGCAGTTCTTC; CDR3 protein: CASSQKTTNEQFF
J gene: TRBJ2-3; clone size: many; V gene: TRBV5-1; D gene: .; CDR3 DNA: TGCGCCAGCAGCTTCCCAGGGTCCACAGATACGCAGTATTTT; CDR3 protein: CASSFPGSTDTQYF